These 29 T cell receptor beta chains were sequenced from one sample in a study of blood T cells in healthy people across ages. It was with a sample-barcoded 5' primer and a J-beta primer mix that a second PCR of roughly 7 to 12 cycles was run. TCRdb re-called the 5' RACE reads through MiXCR, storing one row per CDR3 protein. The profile shows roughly 800,000 distinct CDR3 sequences, around a quarter of them singletons. This same sample was also taken into another study, of T cells of mothers and their children.

The sample comprised blood. The receptors shown here come from a boy aged 10-17 years in good health.

The chain recombines TRBV28 with TRBJ2-5, with a possible D match to TRBD2 (7 bases). The CDR3 covers 15 residues. With 5 bases removed from V and 3 bases from J, the gap between germline ends came to 16 bases. CDR1 MDHEN and CDR2 SYDVKM come from the germline V gene. This CDR3 reads CASSGVGEGEETQYF. For the CDR3, the DNA is TGTGCCAGCAGTGGGGTAGGGGAGGGGGAAGAGACCCAGTACTTC.

This chain joins TRBV20-1 and TRBJ1-2; D may be TRBD1 (5 bases). The CDR3 runs 13 residues. Germline V gives CDR1 DFQATT, CDR2 SNEGSKA (reference sequence). V lost 3 bases, J lost 3 bases, and 11 bases lay in between. Here the CDR3 reads CSARSGYDYGYTF. As DNA, the CDR3 is TGCAGTGCTAGGTCAGGGTATGACTATGGCTACACCTTC.

This clonotype was counted a few times. The V call is TRBV29-1, the J call TRBJ2-2, with D tentatively TRBD1 or TRBD2 (5 bases each). V lost 5 bases to trimming and J lost 7 bases, with 11 bases between them. CDR3 size: 12 residues. Germline loops: CDR1 SQVTM, CDR2 ANQGSEA. In DNA, the CDR3 is TGCAGCGTTACAGGACTGGTCGGGGAGCTGTTTTTT. Its translation: CSVTGLVGELFF.

This chain joins TRBV7-9 and TRBJ2-7; D is undetermined. Deletions cut 5 bases from V and 2 bases from J, with 10 bases between. CDR1 and CDR2 from the germline V gene are SEHNR and FQNEAQ (reference sequence). The CDR3 has 13 amino acids. CDR3 nucleotide sequence: TGTGCCAGCAGCCACCCGATACCCTACGAGCAGTACTTC. This gives the protein CASSHPIPYEQYF.

The J gene is TRBJ2-3, the V gene TRBV20-1, with 7 bases aligning to TRBD2. V gave up 0 bases and J gave up 4 bases; unmatched junction bases: 7. Germline V lookup: CDR1 DFQATT, CDR2 SNEGSKA (reference sequence). The CDR3 runs 15 residues. The CDR3 coding sequence is TGCAGTGCTAGAGAGGGGGGGGGAGGCCCAGATACGCAGTATTTT. Its protein product is CSAREGGGGPDTQYF.

This clonotype was recorded a few times. This chain links TRBV20-1 with TRBJ2-3, with a weak D call TRBD2 (5 bases). The CDR3 extends over 14 amino acids. The ends were cut back, 6 bases at V and 0 bases at J, with 13 bases in the middle. In germline, CDR1 is DFQATT, CDR2 SNEGSKA (reference sequence). Here the CDR3 DNA reads TGCAGTGCGTTCCGGGATACCAGCACAGATACGCAGTATTTT. Translation: CSAFRDTSTDTQYF.

The rearrangement joins TRBV12-3 or TRBV12-4 to TRBJ1-2; 8 nucleotides line up with TRBD1. Germline trimming cut 5 bases from V and 1 base from J; bases unmatched to any gene: 3. The CDR3 sequence is 14 residues long. In nucleotides, the CDR3 is TGTGCCAGCAGTCCGGACAGGGATAACTATGGCTACACCTTC. The encoded protein is CASSPDRDNYGYTF.

This clonotype was seen more than once but under ten times. The chain couples TRBV29-1 to TRBJ1-1; D unresolved. The CDR3 is 13 amino acids. V dropped 6 bases and J dropped 1 base, with 12 bases sitting between them. Per the germline V gene, CDR1 is SQVTM and CDR2 is ANQGSEA. CDR3 in amino acids: CSVLDLRNTEAFF. The CDR3 DNA reads as TGCAGCGTGCTGGACTTACGGAACACTGAAGCTTTCTTT.

This clonotype has more than one count but fewer than ten. The CDR3 is CSVQDNSGSPLHF. The CDR3 coding sequence is TGCAGCGTCCAGGACAATTCGGGTTCACCCCTCCACTTT. The genes are TRBV29-1 and TRBJ1-6; perhaps TRBD1 as D (5 bases). Trimming removed 6 bases at V and 9 bases at J, with 15 bases between. The CDR3 loop spans 13 amino acids. Per germline, CDR1 SQVTM and CDR2 ANQGSEA.

The chain has TRBV7-3 and TRBJ2-5, with TRBD1 as a possible D gene (6 bases). V was shortened by 3 bases and J by 2 bases, with 13 bases between the two germline ends. Per the germline V gene, CDR1 is SGHTA and CDR2 is FQGTGA. This CDR3 region has 15 residues. The CDR3 protein is CASSFKQGPQETQYF. DNA of the CDR3: TGTGCCAGCAGCTTCAAACAGGGTCCTCAAGAGACCCAGTACTTC.

The chain is built from TRBV7-9 and TRBJ2-7; 10 bases are shared with TRBD1. The CDR3 has 14 residues. V lost 5 bases to trimming and J lost 6 bases; unmatched junction nucleotides: 7. CDR1 and CDR2 from the germline V gene are SEHNR and FQNEAQ (reference sequence). The CDR3 DNA reads TGTGCCAGCAGCCGGGACAGGGGATCATCCGAGCAGTACTTC. Protein: CASSRDRGSSEQYF.

This clonotype was recorded many times. The chain uses TRBV5-5 and TRBJ1-3; D is perhaps TRBD1 (6 bases). Per germline, CDR1 SGHKS and CDR2 YYEKEE (reference sequence). The CDR3 is made up of 15 amino acids. V was cut by 0 bases and J by 2 bases, with 9 bases left in between. The CDR3 region has the DNA TGTGCCAGCAGCTTGGAGCAGGGGCCTGGAAACACCATATATTTT. The encoded protein is CASSLEQGPGNTIYF.

This clonotype was counted a few times. The genes are TRBV29-1 and TRBJ1-2, with D unclear. The CDR3 is 10 residues long. From germline, CDR1 is SQVTM and CDR2 ANQGSEA. Trimming shortened V by 7 bases and J by 5 bases, and 8 bases separated the two germline ends. For the CDR3, the DNA is TGCAGCGCTGAGAATTATGGCTACACCTTC. Its protein is CSAENYGYTF.

This clonotype was counted ten times or more. CDR3 amino acids: CASSLNGGGPEEQYF. DNA of the CDR3: TGTGCCAGCAGCTTAAACGGGGGGGGGCCTGAAGAGCAGTACTTC. This rearrangement joins TRBV7-3 to TRBJ2-7, with 8 bases lining up with TRBD2. With 1 base clipped from V and 7 bases from J, the junction kept 9 bases outside the gene matches. CDR1 and CDR2 from the germline V gene are SGHTA and FQGTGA. The CDR3 sequence is 15 residues long.

In this sample, this clonotype turned up a few times. CDR3 sequence: CSAGTGGGYEQYF. The CDR3 bases are TGCAGCGCCGGGACAGGGGGTGGGTACGAGCAGTACTTC. The chain links TRBV29-1 to TRBJ2-5; TRBD1 agrees at 11 bases. The tail of the sequence fits TRBJ2-7 better, so the J call may be wrong. The CDR3 is 13 amino acids. From germline, CDR1 is SQVTM and CDR2 ANQGSEA.

This chain joins TRBV20-1 and TRBJ2-7; D is undetermined. V dropped 7 bases and J dropped 3 bases, with 13 bases sitting between them. This CDR3 is built from 12 residues. CDR1 is DFQATT and CDR2 is SNEGSKA in the germline V gene (reference sequence). For the CDR3, the DNA is TGCAGTGGGAAGCAGTGGGACTACGAGCAGTACTTC. Encoded protein: CSGKQWDYEQYF.

V and J are TRBV29-1 and TRBJ1-2; D possibly corresponds to TRBD1 (5 bases). The CDR3 spans 13 residues. The V end was cut by 3 bases, the J end by 7 bases, with 15 bases between. Germline CDR1 SQVTM, CDR2 ANQGSEA. DNA for the CDR3: TGCAGCGTTGATGGGGGTTCCGTCGTTGGCTACACCTTC. This gives the protein CSVDGGSVVGYTF. Together with reference TRBV29-1 and TRBJ1-2, the CDR3 gives the full variable domain: SAVISQKPSRDICQRGTSLTIQCQVDSQVTMMFWYRQQPGQSLTLIATANQGSEATYESGFVIDKFPISRPNLTFSTLTVSNMSPEDSSIYLCSVDGGSVVGYTFGSGTRLTVV.

V is TRBV12-3 or TRBV12-4 and J is TRBJ2-5; 9 positions match TRBD1. V shed 6 bases, J shed 5 bases, and the junction held 7 bases outside the gene matches. This CDR3 spans 14 amino acids. The CDR3 region has the DNA TGTGCCAGCAGATTACAGGGGGCCGCTGAGACCCAGTACTTC. It translates to CASRLQGAAETQYF.

This clonotype came up many times. The rearrangement uses TRBV6-6 and TRBJ1-2, with D possibly TRBD1 on 6 matching bases. The CDR3 consists of 14 residues. Germline CDR1 reads MNHNY; CDR2 reads SVGAGI (reference sequence). Trimming left V 6 bases short and J 4 bases short, with 15 bases between. As DNA, the CDR3 is TGTGCCAGCAGGCCCGGTGACAGGTCCTATGGCTACACCTTC. This codes for CASRPGDRSYGYTF.

This clonotype was observed a few times. This rearrangement joins TRBV5-6 to TRBJ1-4, with 8 bases aligning to TRBD1. Germline-derived CDR1 and CDR2 are SGHDT and YYEEEE. CDR3 length: 13 residues. V gave up 8 bases and J gave up 7 bases; unmatched junction bases: 7. The CDR3 sequence is CARLRGRGEKLFF. The CDR3 DNA reads TGTGCCAGACTCAGGGGGCGCGGTGAAAAACTGTTTTTT.

The J gene is TRBJ2-3, the V gene TRBV5-1; no reliable D call. Per the germline V gene, CDR1 is SGHRS and CDR2 is YFSETQ. V was trimmed by 7 bases and J by 2 bases, leaving 11 bases between them. The CDR3 is 13 amino acids. DNA for the CDR3: TGCGCCAGCGCGATCGGATCCACAGATACGCAGTATTTT. Translation gives CASAIGSTDTQYF.

This sequence joins TRBV7-9 and TRBJ1-1; a weak D match, TRBD1 (5 bases). Trimming removed 5 bases at V and 1 base at J, with 11 bases between. Per germline, CDR1 SEHNR and CDR2 FQNEAQ (reference sequence). The CDR3 runs 14 residues. The CDR3 bases are TGTGCCAGCAGCATACCGACAGCGAACACTGAAGCTTTCTTT. Amino acids: CASSIPTANTEAFF.

J is TRBJ2-7 and V is TRBV30; TRBD1 might be the D (8 bases). CDR1 is GTSNPN, CDR2 SVGIG, per germline (reference sequence). The germline V and J ends were trimmed by 5 bases and 2 bases, with 13 bases remaining between them. This CDR3 comprises 13 residues. CDR3: CAWDRGGPYEQYF. The CDR3 DNA reads as TGTGCCTGGGACAGGGGAGGGCCCTACGAGCAGTACTTC.

Only a few counts were recorded for this clonotype. The rearrangement joins TRBV9 to TRBJ2-2, with 7 bases identical to TRBD1. V shed 3 bases, J shed 9 bases, and the junction held 8 bases outside the gene matches. The germline gives CDR1 SGDLS, CDR2 YYNGEE. The length of the CDR3 is 14 residues. In nucleotides, the CDR3 is TGTGCCAGCAGCGCAGACCAGGGGGACAGGGAGCTGTTTTTT. It translates to CASSADQGDRELFF.

V usage is TRBV28 and J usage is TRBJ2-7; D gene ambiguous. V lost 4 bases to trimming and J lost 6 bases, with 16 bases between them. The CDR3 length is 14 residues. The V gene's germline CDR1 is MDHEN and CDR2 SYDVKM. The CDR3 sequence: CASSSLYWGGEQYF. The CDR3 DNA is TGTGCCAGCAGTTCCCTCTACTGGGGTGGCGAGCAGTACTTC.

This clonotype has a handful of counts. This chain links TRBV4-2 with TRBJ2-4, with TRBD2 matching over 13 bases. The CDR3 consists of 17 residues. Germline CDR1 LGHNA, CDR2 YNFKEQ. The V segment lost 2 bases and the J segment 8 bases; nucleotides outside the gene matches: 9. CDR3 sequence (DNA): TGTGCCAGCAGCCAAAAACTAGCGGGGGGGATGGGGTACATTCAGTACTTC. Amino acid sequence: CASSQKLAGGMGYIQYF.

This clonotype was observed a handful of times. This chain uses TRBV7-3 with TRBJ2-1; a possible D gene is TRBD2 (6 bases). Deletions cut 1 base from V and 7 bases from J, with 17 bases between. CDR3 length equals 16 residues. CDR1 SGHTA and CDR2 FQGTGA come from the germline V gene. Written as DNA, the CDR3 is TGTGCCAGCAGCTTAAGGGCTAGCGCTACCCCGAATGAGCAGTTCTTC. Amino acid sequence: CASSLRASATPNEQFF.

The V gene is TRBV5-1, the J gene TRBJ2-5; 7 positions agree with TRBD1. The DNA end lines up better with TRBJ2-1; the J call may be wrong. The CDR3 consists of 13 residues. Germline assignment: CDR1 SGHRS and CDR2 YFSETQ. This CDR3 reads CASSSDRHNEQFF. CDR3 nucleotide sequence: TGCGCCAGCAGCTCGGACAGGCACAATGAGCAGTTCTTC.

The chain joins TRBV2 to TRBJ2-1; 10 positions match TRBD1. The germline V gene encodes CDR1 SNHLY and CDR2 FYNNEI. CDR3 size: 15 residues. The CDR3 region is CAYDLGTGVYNEQFF. CDR3 bases: TGTGCGTATGATCTCGGGACAGGGGTCTACAATGAGCAGTTCTTC.